The present TCR beta chain was sequenced within a study of Siglec-9 on CD8 T cells in melanoma. Notes on the study in general: An effector memory CD8+ T-cell subset seemingly accumulating in melanoma was reportedly marked and regulated by Siglec-9.

Produced via immunoSEQ multiplex PCR; TCRdb's table is partial and in-frame only. The table shows over 30,000 clones, with 65% to 85% occurring only once. With respect to this clone: The antigen is undetermined.

The sequencing sample was made of Siglec-9- CD8+ T cells sorted from blood. This TCR was sampled from a human donor in good health.

This CDR3 is CASSPQGDTEAFF. CDR3 sequence (DNA): TGTGCCAGCAGCCCACAGGGTGACACTGAAGCTTTCTTT. This chain uses TRBV6-4 with TRBJ1-1, with D possibly being TRBD1 (6 bases). Per the germline V gene, CDR1 is MRHNA and CDR2 is SNTAGT. V was clipped by 6 bases and J by 3 bases, with 11 bases between them. CDR3 size: 13 residues.